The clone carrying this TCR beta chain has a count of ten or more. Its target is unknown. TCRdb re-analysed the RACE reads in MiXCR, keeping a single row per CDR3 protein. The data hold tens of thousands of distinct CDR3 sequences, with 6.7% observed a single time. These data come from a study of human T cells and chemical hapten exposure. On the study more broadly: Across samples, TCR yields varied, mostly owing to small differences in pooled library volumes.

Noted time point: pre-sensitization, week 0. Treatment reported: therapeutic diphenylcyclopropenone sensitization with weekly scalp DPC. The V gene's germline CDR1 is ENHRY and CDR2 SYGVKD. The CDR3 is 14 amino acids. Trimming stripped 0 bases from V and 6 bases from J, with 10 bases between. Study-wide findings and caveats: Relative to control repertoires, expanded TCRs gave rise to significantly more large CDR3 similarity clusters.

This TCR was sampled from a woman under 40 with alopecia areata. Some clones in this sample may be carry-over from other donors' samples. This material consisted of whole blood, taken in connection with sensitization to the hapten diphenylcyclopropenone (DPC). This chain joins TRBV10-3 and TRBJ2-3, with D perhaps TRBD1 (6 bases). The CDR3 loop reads CAISESGTSDTQYF. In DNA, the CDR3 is TGTGCCATCAGTGAGTCTGGGACAAGCGATACGCAGTATTTT.